This T cell receptor (beta chain) comes out of a study of cytomegalovirus exposure and HLA in healthy donors. For the study at large: Earlier, 95 million to 140 million unique TCR beta sequences were recovered from roughly 200 million T cells by an analysis.

A multiplex PCR was run with 60 Vbeta primers and 13 Jbeta primers. Here immunoSEQ multiplex PCR was the method, and the copy in TCRdb shows in-frame clones only, minus some. The sample has about 120,000 clones, roughly 78% seen once; the top ten hold more than 3%. Concerning this clone itself: Its antigen is undetermined.

Germline V CDR1 and CDR2: LNHDA, SQIVND (reference sequence). The ends were cut back, 3 bases at V and 0 bases at J, with 7 bases in the middle. This CDR3 region has 14 residues. Whole-study findings and limits: Exclusion as indistinguishable affected some V segments, including TRBV6-2 and TRBV6-3. Rarity marked most TCR sequences, yet some public TCRs occurred in many donors.

Sequences were obtained from PBMCs. The origin of this receptor is a male donor in good health and CMV-seronegative. The chain carries TRBV19 and TRBJ2-3; D unclear. CDR3 nucleotide sequence: TGTGCCAGTAGTATGAGTCACAGCACAGATACGCAGTATTTT. Translated: CASSMSHSTDTQYF.